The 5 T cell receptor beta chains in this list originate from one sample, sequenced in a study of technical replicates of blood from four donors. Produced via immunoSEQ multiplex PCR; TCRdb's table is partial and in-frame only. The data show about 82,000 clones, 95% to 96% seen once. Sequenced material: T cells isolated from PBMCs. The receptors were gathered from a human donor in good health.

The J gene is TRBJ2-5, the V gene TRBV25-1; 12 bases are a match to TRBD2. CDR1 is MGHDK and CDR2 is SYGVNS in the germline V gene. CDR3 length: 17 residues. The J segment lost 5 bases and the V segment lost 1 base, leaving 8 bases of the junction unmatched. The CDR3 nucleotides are TGTGCCAGCAGTGAATGGCTAGCGGGAGGGAGGGTGGAGACCCAGTACTTC. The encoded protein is CASSEWLAGGRVETQYF.

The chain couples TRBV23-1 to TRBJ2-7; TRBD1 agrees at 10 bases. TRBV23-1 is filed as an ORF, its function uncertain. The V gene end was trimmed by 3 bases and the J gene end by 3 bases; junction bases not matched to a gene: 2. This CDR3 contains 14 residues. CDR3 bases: TGCGCCAGCAGTCATAGGACAGGGGGCTACGAGCAGTACTTC. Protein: CASSHRTGGYEQYF.

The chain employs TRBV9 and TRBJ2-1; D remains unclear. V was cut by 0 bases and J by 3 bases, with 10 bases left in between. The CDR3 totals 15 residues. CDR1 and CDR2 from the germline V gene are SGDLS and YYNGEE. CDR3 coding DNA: TGTGCCAGCAGCGTAGAACAGAATATCTACAATGAGCAGTTCTTC. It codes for CASSVEQNIYNEQFF.

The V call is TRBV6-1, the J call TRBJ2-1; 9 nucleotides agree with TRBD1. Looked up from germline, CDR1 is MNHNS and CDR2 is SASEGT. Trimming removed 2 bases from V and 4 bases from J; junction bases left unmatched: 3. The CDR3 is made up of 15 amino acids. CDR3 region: CASSERDREYNEQFF. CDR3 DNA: TGTGCCAGCAGTGAAAGGGACAGGGAATACAATGAGCAGTTCTTC.

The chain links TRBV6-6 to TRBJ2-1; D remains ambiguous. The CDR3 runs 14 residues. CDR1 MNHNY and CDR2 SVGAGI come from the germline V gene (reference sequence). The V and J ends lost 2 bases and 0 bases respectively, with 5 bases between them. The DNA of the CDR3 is TGTGCCAGCAGTTACACAAGCTCCTACAATGAGCAGTTCTTC. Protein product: CASSYTSSYNEQFF.